This TCR beta chain was recovered during a study of cytomegalovirus exposure and HLA in healthy donors. CDR1 and CDR2 (germline): MNHEY, SMNVEV (reference sequence). This CDR3 spans 15 amino acids. V shed 3 bases and J 5 bases; nucleotides not matched to a gene: 10. Primers included in the PCR were 60 Vbeta and 13 Jbeta primers. This table comes from immunoSEQ multiplex PCR, and its TCRdb copy is limited to in-frame clones, with some not included. The table lists a few hundred thousand clones, around 85% of them singletons. The sequence was collected from a girl between 2 and 10 years old in good health and CMV-seronegative. The sample consisted of PBMCs. The chain has TRBV27 and TRBJ2-7, with TRBD2 identical over 7 bases. The CDR3 DNA is TGTGCCAGCAGTTTTAGTGCGGGAGACACCAACGAGCAGTACTTC. Translating it yields CASSFSAGDTNEQYF.